One and the same sample provided the 8 T cell receptor beta chains below, sequenced in a study of shared clonotypes between healthy human individuals. TCRdb's copy holds only in-frame clones and misses some; the assay was immunoSEQ multiplex PCR. The sample includes 950,000 to 1,100,000 clones, 75% to 85% of them seen just once. Sequencing used memory CD4+ T cells from PBMCs. Subset defined: CD45RA-negative fraction. The receptors stem from a man between 18 and 29 years old in good health. Some clones in this sample may be carry-over from other donors' samples.

The genes are TRBV4-3 and TRBJ1-1; D remains ambiguous. Deletions cut 2 bases from V and 2 bases from J, with 0 bases between. Germline V lookup: CDR1 LGHNA, CDR2 YSLEER. There are 11 residues in the CDR3. The CDR3 bases are TGCGCCAGCAGCCAAAACACTGAAGCTTTCTTT. It specifies CASSQNTEAFF.

The V and J genes are TRBV21-1 and TRBJ2-7. TRBV21-1 is flagged as a pseudogene. This CDR3 is 11 amino acids long. CDR3 region: CASSKTYEQYF. The CDR3 DNA is TGTGCCAGCAGCAAGACCTACGAGCAGTACTTC.

Remarks on this clone: One base away lies a much larger clone, so this may be a sequencing read error. The V and J genes are TRBV11-2 and TRBJ2-7; the match to TRBD2 covers 10 bases. Germline lookup yields CDR1 SGHAT and CDR2 FQNNGV. The V gene end was trimmed by 1 base and the J gene end by 0 bases; junction bases not matched to a gene: 0. The CDR3 contains 15 residues. The CDR3 sequence is CASSLASGSSYEQYF. In DNA form, the CDR3 reads TGTGCCAGCAGCTTAGCTAGCGGGAGCTCCTACGAGCAGTACTTC.

V and J are TRBV2 and TRBJ2-1; D is perhaps TRBD2 (6 bases). The CDR3 totals 13 residues. CDR1 is SNHLY and CDR2 is FYNNEI in the germline V gene. Trimming stripped 1 base from V and 8 bases from J, with 9 bases between. This chain's CDR3 is CASSEGSGDEQFF. The CDR3 DNA sequence: TGTGCCAGCAGTGAAGGGTCGGGGGATGAGCAGTTCTTC. The entire variable domain, with the rest obtained from reference TRBV2 and TRBJ2-1, is as follows: EPEVTQTPSHQVTQMGQEVILRCVPISNHLYFYWYRQILGQKVEFLVSFYNNEISEKSEIFDDQFSVERPDGSNFTLKIRSTKLEDSAMYFCASSEGSGDEQFFGPGTRLTVL.

This sequence joins TRBV7-8 and TRBJ1-2; a weak D match, TRBD1 (6 bases). Germline V lookup: CDR1 SGHVS, CDR2 FQNEAQ. V was clipped by 0 bases and J by 8 bases, with 10 bases between them. The CDR3 has 13 amino acids. CDR3 residues: CASSLAGGRGYTF. The CDR3 bases are TGTGCCAGCAGCTTAGCTGGGGGCAGGGGCTACACCTTC.

CDR3 protein: CASSLRGSGSTPGELFF. CDR3 DNA sequence: TGTGCCAGCAGCCTTCGGGGTAGCGGGAGTACTCCCGGGGAGCTGTTTTTT. The V call is TRBV27, the J call TRBJ2-2; 9 bases map to TRBD2. Germline trimming cut 6 bases from V and 6 bases from J; bases unmatched to any gene: 14. This CDR3 has 17 amino acids. Germline lookup yields CDR1 MNHEY and CDR2 SMNVEV (reference sequence).

The V and J genes are TRBV19 and TRBJ1-5; D is uncertain. With 4 bases removed from V and 6 bases from J, the gap between germline ends came to 13 bases. The length of the CDR3 is 14 residues. CDR1 is LNHDA and CDR2 is SQIVND in the germline V gene (reference sequence). CDR3 protein: CASSRAREGQPQHF. The CDR3 DNA follows: TGTGCCAGTAGTAGGGCCCGCGAAGGTCAGCCCCAGCATTTT.

The V gene is TRBV5-6, the J gene TRBJ2-7; 7 nucleotides align to TRBD1. The CDR3 totals 13 residues. Trimming removed 3 bases from V and 3 bases from J; junction bases left unmatched: 3. CDR1 is SGHDT and CDR2 is YYEEEE in the germline V gene. DNA for the CDR3: TGTGCCAGCAGCTCGGGACAGATCTACGAGCAGTACTTC. Protein sequence: CASSSGQIYEQYF.